Listed here are 10 T cell receptor beta chains from one sample, sequenced in a study of blood T cell repertoires in COVID-19. Assay used: immunoSEQ multiplex PCR; TCRdb lists only in-frame clones, some missing. The sample has roughly 34,000 clones; 75% are singletons. Source material: peripheral blood. The receptors originated from a man aged 80 or over with active or convalescent COVID-19.

The sample holds one count of this clone. The V and J genes are TRBV3-1 (or the pseudogene TRBV3-2) and TRBJ1-5, with D unresolved. Germline assignment: CDR1 LGHDT and CDR2 YNNKEL (reference sequence). Trimming cost V 0 bases and J 7 bases, with 7 bases left between them. The CDR3 extends over 13 amino acids. As DNA, the CDR3 is TGTGCCAGCAGCCAAGACAGATTCCAGCCCCAGCATTTT. It translates to CASSQDRFQPQHF.

The chain employs TRBV3-1 (or the pseudogene TRBV3-2) and TRBJ2-7; D gene uncertain. This CDR3 comprises 13 residues. Germline V gene lookup returns CDR1 LGHDT and CDR2 YNNKEL (reference sequence). V lost 0 bases to trimming and J lost 3 bases, with 6 bases between them. CDR3 sequence reads: CASSQESVYEQYF. For the CDR3, the DNA is TGTGCCAGCAGCCAAGAGTCAGTCTACGAGCAGTACTTC.

Turning to this clone: One end of the junction does not line up with germline, which may come from a read error. The V gene is TRBV24-1, the J gene TRBJ2-6, with 10 bases that match TRBD1. The CDR3 runs to 17 residues. CDR1 is KGHDR and CDR2 is SFDVKD in the germline V gene. CDR3 sequence reads: CATCDDRGLGGANVLTF. The CDR3 DNA follows: TGTGCCACCTGTGACGACAGGGGGCTAGGTGGGGCCAACGTCCTGACTTTC.

The J gene is TRBJ1-1, the V gene TRBV29-1; the D is unclear. Germline loops: CDR1 SQVTM, CDR2 ANQGSEA. The CDR3 loop spans 13 amino acids. V shed 2 bases and J shed 1 base, with 8 bases lying between them. CDR3 DNA sequence: TGCAGCGTTGAAAAGACTGAGAACACTGAAGCTTTCTTT. It translates to CSVEKTENTEAFF.

The table lists this clone with a count of one. The genes are TRBV28 and TRBJ2-7, with no clear D. Germline CDR1 reads MDHEN; CDR2 reads SYDVKM. CDR3 length equals 12 residues. V lost 4 bases and J lost 6, with 10 bases in between. CDR3 sequence: CASSSPLGEQYF. CDR3 sequence (DNA): TGTGCCAGCAGTTCCCCCCTAGGCGAGCAGTACTTC. Filled out from reference TRBV28 and TRBJ2-7, the complete variable domain reads DVKVTQSSRYLVKRTGEKVFLECVQDMDHENMFWYRQDPGLGLRLIYFSYDVKMKEKGDIPEGYSVSREKKERFSLILESASTNQTSMYLCASSSPLGEQYFGPGTRLTVT.

The chain is built from TRBV7-2 and TRBJ2-5; possible D gene TRBD1, 6 bases. V was clipped by 4 bases and J by 5 bases, with 17 bases between them. The CDR3 consists of 15 residues. Germline V lookup: CDR1 SGHTA, CDR2 FQGNSA. The CDR3 region is CASSSHQGRTETQYF. The CDR3 coding sequence is TGTGCCAGCAGCTCACACCAGGGGCGTACCGAGACCCAGTACTTC.

This clone was found once. This chain uses TRBV28 with TRBJ1-1; 7 bases are a match to TRBD1. The V segment lost 6 bases and the J segment 1 base; nucleotides outside the gene matches: 8. The CDR3 has 15 residues. Germline-derived CDR1 and CDR2 are MDHEN and SYDVKM. In DNA form, the CDR3 reads TGTGCCAGCAGAACGACCGGGACAGCGAACACTGAAGCTTTCTTT. It translates to CASRTTGTANTEAFF.

The CDR3 spells CASSTQDRVSYEQYF. The DNA for the CDR3 is TGTGCCAGCAGTACCCAGGACAGGGTTTCTTACGAGCAGTACTTC. The V and J genes are TRBV28 and TRBJ2-7, with TRBD1 matching 8 bases. The germline V gene encodes CDR1 MDHEN and CDR2 SYDVKM. Germline trimming cut 5 bases from V and 4 bases from J; bases unmatched to any gene: 10. The CDR3 is 15 amino acids.

The rearrangement uses TRBV12-3 or TRBV12-4 and TRBJ1-1, with a possible D match to TRBD1 (5 bases). The CDR3 is 12 amino acids. Deletions cut 6 bases from V and 5 bases from J, with 10 bases between. The CDR3 DNA sequence: TGTGCCAGCAGGGGGGGGAAGACTGAAGCTTTCTTT. It specifies CASRGGKTEAFF.

This chain links TRBV28 with TRBJ2-7; 9 bases match TRBD2. CDR3 length: 13 amino acids. Per the germline V gene, CDR1 is MDHEN and CDR2 is SYDVKM. V lost 11 bases and J lost 7; bases outside the gene matches: 12. The CDR3 reads CAVHGGRAGEQYF. The CDR3 DNA reads as TGTGCCGTACATGGCGGGAGGGCCGGGGAGCAGTACTTC.